The 24 T cell receptor beta chains listed next were all sequenced from one sample in a study of identical twins. TCRdb redid the calling of the 5' RACE reads with MiXCR, one entry per CDR3 protein. This sample carries 420,000 or so distinct CDR3 sequences, roughly 18% of them seen once, and the ten largest clones take 12%. Sequenced material: naive T cells sorted from blood. These TCRs come from a man aged 50-59 years in good health.

The chain joins TRBV29-1 to TRBJ1-4, with D possibly matching TRBD1 (5 bases). CDR1 SQVTM and CDR2 ANQGSEA come from the germline V gene. Trimming cost V 4 bases and J 8 bases, with 11 bases left between them. The CDR3 contains 12 residues. CDR3 sequence reads: CSVGGQGEKLFF. For the CDR3, the DNA is TGCAGCGTTGGTGGACAAGGGGAAAAACTGTTTTTT.

This clonotype was recorded at least ten times. The chain recombines TRBV6-5 with TRBJ2-5, with 10 bases identical to TRBD2. CDR1 is MNHEY, CDR2 SVGAGI, per germline. J was trimmed by 3 bases and V by 0 bases; bases with no gene match: 10. This CDR3 region has 18 residues. The CDR3 DNA sequence: TGTGCCAGCAGTTACTCCCTCCGCGGACTAGCGGCTAAAGAGACCCAGTACTTC. This translates into CASSYSLRGLAAKETQYF.

The gene calls are TRBV18 and TRBJ2-7; 9 nucleotides agree with TRBD2. Germline V gives CDR1 KGHSH, CDR2 LQKENI. Trimming took 5 bases from V and 2 from J; bases not matched to a gene: 7. The CDR3 covers 15 residues. CDR3 DNA: TGTGCCAGCTCATCGGCCAGCGGGAGGCCCTACGAGCAGTACTTC. Translation gives CASSSASGRPYEQYF.

This clonotype was detected a few times. The gene calls are TRBV10-3 and TRBJ1-2; possibly TRBD1 for D (5 bases). CDR1 is ENHRY, CDR2 SYGVKD, per germline. The V and J ends lost 4 bases and 6 bases respectively, with 12 bases between them. This CDR3 contains 13 residues. This CDR3 is CAISAGGGDGYTF. In DNA form, the CDR3 reads TGTGCCATCAGTGCCGGTGGAGGGGATGGCTACACCTTC.

This clonotype was found many times. This chain uses TRBV5-6 with TRBJ2-7; 8 bases map to TRBD1. Trimming took 4 bases from V and 2 from J; bases not matched to a gene: 14. The germline gives CDR1 SGHDT, CDR2 YYEEEE. This CDR3 comprises 17 residues. CDR3 protein: CASSHLYRQGTTYEQYF. DNA for the CDR3: TGTGCCAGCAGCCATCTGTACAGACAGGGGACAACCTACGAGCAGTACTTC.

This clonotype was seen a few times. The chain is built from TRBV5-1 and TRBJ2-1; TRBD2 matches 7 bases. Germline lookup yields CDR1 SGHRS and CDR2 YFSETQ. The CDR3 sequence is 17 residues long. J lost 0 bases, V lost 3 bases, and 9 bases had no gene match. For the CDR3, the DNA is TGCGCCAGCAGCTCGGGACTTCTAGCGGACTCCTACAATGAGCAGTTCTTC. This encodes CASSSGLLADSYNEQFF.

A few counts support this clonotype. V and J are TRBV6-2 or TRBV6-3 and TRBJ1-1, with 8 bases identical to TRBD1. CDR1 is MNHEY and CDR2 is SVGEGT in the germline V gene. The V and J ends lost 2 bases and 8 bases, in that order; junction bases with no gene match: 13. The CDR3 totals 16 residues. The CDR3 bases are TGTGCCAGCAGTTACGCGCAAGGACAGGGTTGGGCAGAAGCTTTCTTT. Translated, it gives CASSYAQGQGWAEAFF.

The sample holds many counts of this clonotype. V usage is TRBV20-1 and J usage is TRBJ2-1; D possibly corresponds to TRBD1 (5 bases). Deletions cut 6 bases from V and 6 bases from J, with 15 bases between. CDR1 and CDR2 from the germline V gene are DFQATT and SNEGSKA (reference sequence). The CDR3 is 13 residues long. The CDR3 bases are TGCAGTGCATCCCCCCGAAGGGGCAATGAGCAGTTCTTC. Translation gives CSASPRRGNEQFF.

V usage is TRBV20-1 and J usage is TRBJ1-2; 9 bases line up with TRBD1. J gave up 6 bases and V 0 bases, and 8 bases lay outside the gene matches. This CDR3 has 15 amino acids. Germline loops: CDR1 DFQATT, CDR2 SNEGSKA (reference sequence). The CDR3 nucleotides are TGCAGTGCTAGAGAGGGAAACAGGGGGCTTGATGGCTACACCTTC. Its protein product is CSAREGNRGLDGYTF.

V gene TRBV6-5 combines with J gene TRBJ2-7; possibly TRBD1 for D (6 bases). V lost 2 bases to trimming and J lost 6 bases, with 11 bases between them. The CDR3 totals 13 residues. CDR1 and CDR2 from the germline V gene are MNHEY and SVGAGI. DNA of the CDR3: TGTGCCAGCAGTTACAGGGGGAATGGCGAGCAGTACTTC. This codes for CASSYRGNGEQYF.

This clonotype was recorded at least ten times. The chain joins TRBV13 to TRBJ2-1; TRBD2 matches 8 bases. The CDR3 sequence is 14 residues long. Trimming cost V 5 bases and J 2 bases; bases outside gene matches: 2. Germline V gene sequence: CDR1 PRHDT, CDR2 FYEKMQ (reference sequence). CDR3 nucleotides: TGTGCCAGCAGCGCGCGGGAGGCCTACAATGAGCAGTTCTTC. This encodes CASSAREAYNEQFF.

A few counts support this clonotype. The gene calls are TRBV2 and TRBJ1-5, with 8 bases aligning to TRBD1. CDR3 size: 14 residues. After removal of 5 bases from V and 6 bases from J, the junction contained 6 bases not matched to a gene. Germline CDR1 SNHLY, CDR2 FYNNEI. The chain's CDR3 is CASSSGQGAQPQHF. The CDR3 nucleotides read TGTGCCAGCAGTTCCGGACAGGGCGCTCAGCCCCAGCATTTT.

The chain has TRBV24-1 and TRBJ2-1; D gene unclear. Germline loops: CDR1 KGHDR, CDR2 SFDVKD. Trimming cost V 1 base and J 1 base, with 10 bases left between them. The CDR3 sequence is 16 residues long. The CDR3 DNA sequence: TGTGCCACCAGTGATTTCGAGACCTCTTCCTACAATGAGCAGTTCTTC. Residues: CATSDFETSSYNEQFF.

The chain has TRBV7-2 and TRBJ2-1; 8 positions agree with TRBD1. The V segment lost 6 bases and the J segment 3 bases; nucleotides outside the gene matches: 7. The CDR3 is 15 residues long. The germline gives CDR1 SGHTA, CDR2 FQGNSA. In DNA, the CDR3 is TGTGCCAGCAGTTTTACAGACAGGGGCTACAATGAGCAGTTCTTC. Translating it yields CASSFTDRGYNEQFF.

This clonotype was seen ten or more times. The J gene is TRBJ2-3, the V gene TRBV29-1; TRBD1 matches 7 bases. The CDR3 is 16 amino acids. V shed 5 bases and J 2 bases; nucleotides not matched to a gene: 13. Looked up from germline, CDR1 is SQVTM and CDR2 is ANQGSEA. CDR3 sequence (DNA): TGCAGCGTTAATCACGGACCGGGACAGCCCACAGATACGCAGTATTTT. It is translated as CSVNHGPGQPTDTQYF.

As to this clonotype: A clone one base away is much larger, so this may be a read error. The rearrangement links TRBV6-2 or TRBV6-3 to TRBJ2-1, with 9 bases fitting TRBD1. The CDR3 length is 15 residues. The germline gives CDR1 MNHEY, CDR2 SVGEGT. Trimming took 3 bases from V and 9 from J; bases not matched to a gene: 9. This chain's CDR3 is CASSYGTGIKSEQFF. The CDR3 DNA sequence: TGTGCCAGCAGTTATGGGACAGGGATCAAGAGTGAGCAGTTCTTC.

This clonotype has a count of ten or more. The gene calls are TRBV9 and TRBJ1-2; D is undetermined. This CDR3 is 15 amino acids long. V lost 0 bases, J lost 5 bases, and 14 bases lay in between. Per germline, CDR1 SGDLS and CDR2 YYNGEE. The CDR3 is CASSVDTERRYGYTF. The CDR3 nucleotides are TGTGCCAGCAGCGTAGATACGGAAAGGCGATATGGCTACACCTTC.

At least ten counts were recorded for this clonotype. Here the CDR3 DNA reads TGCGCCAGCAGCGGGGGTAGAGCGGTTGGGGCCAACGTCCTGACTTTC. It yields the protein CASSGGRAVGANVLTF. The rearrangement links TRBV10-2 to TRBJ2-6, with a possible D match to TRBD2 (6 bases). This CDR3 region has 16 residues. Germline assignment: CDR1 WSHSY and CDR2 SAAADI. The germline V and J ends were trimmed by 6 bases and 3 bases, with 15 bases remaining between them.

The J gene is TRBJ1-2, the V gene TRBV14, with D tentatively TRBD1 (5 bases). Germline V gene sequence: CDR1 SGHDN, CDR2 FVKESK. CDR3 length equals 14 residues. Trimming left V 5 bases short and J 7 bases short, with 17 bases between. The CDR3 reads CASSYQGIVAGYTF. The CDR3 region has the DNA TGTGCCAGCAGCTACCAGGGAATCGTGGCTGGCTACACCTTC.

This clonotype was seen a handful of times. The chain has TRBV12-3 or TRBV12-4 and TRBJ1-2; D possibly corresponds to TRBD1 (6 bases). This CDR3 is 13 amino acids long. Trimming removed 6 bases from V and 8 bases from J, with 16 bases in between. CDR3 protein: CASRKGGAYGYTF. CDR3 nucleotides: TGTGCCAGCAGAAAAGGGGGGGCTTACGGCTACACCTTC.

V usage is TRBV3-1 and J usage is TRBJ2-7, with D possibly TRBD2 on 6 matching bases. The CDR3 is 17 amino acids. Germline V gene sequence: CDR1 LGHDT, CDR2 YNNKEL (reference sequence). V was cut by 8 bases and J by 3 bases, with 26 bases left in between. The CDR3 region has the DNA TGTGCCAGCCGTGGGGGTGGAGGGGCTAATCGGATCTACGAGCAGTACTTC. It translates to CASRGGGGANRIYEQYF.

This clonotype was counted at least ten times. The J gene is TRBJ2-5, the V gene TRBV6-5, with no clear D. This CDR3 is 13 amino acids long. Trimming removed 2 bases at V and 1 base at J, with 5 bases between. CDR1 and CDR2 from the germline V gene are MNHEY and SVGAGI. This CDR3 reads CASSYGLQETQYF. The CDR3 DNA reads as TGTGCCAGCAGTTACGGCCTCCAAGAGACCCAGTACTTC.

This clonotype was recorded at least ten times. V is TRBV20-1 and J is TRBJ2-5; TRBD2 aligns across 10 bases. After removal of 3 bases from V and 5 bases from J, the junction contained 9 bases not matched to a gene. Germline CDR1 and CDR2: DFQATT and SNEGSKA (reference sequence). The CDR3 covers 15 residues. The CDR3 sequence: CSARGGSGRPETQYF. CDR3 DNA: TGCAGTGCTAGGGGTGGTAGCGGGAGGCCTGAGACCCAGTACTTC.

This chain uses TRBV4-2 with TRBJ1-2, with D uncertain. Looked up from germline, CDR1 is LGHNA and CDR2 is YNFKEQ. CDR3 length: 16 residues. Trimming removed 0 bases from V and 4 bases from J, with 15 bases in between. CDR3 sequence (DNA): TGTGCCAGCAGCCAAGAGTCGAGACATCCGACCTATGGCTACACCTTC. It yields the protein CASSQESRHPTYGYTF.